The 27 T cell receptor beta chains in this list originate from one sample, sequenced in a study of hypomethylating agent response in myelodysplastic syndrome. Libraries were prepared by immunoSEQ multiplex PCR; TCRdb keeps only in-frame clonotypes and omits some of them. The table shows 4,500 to 7,000 clones, with over 65% occurring only once. The sequenced sample was bone marrow, obtained before or after starting hypomethylating agent treatment for myelodysplastic syndrome (not recorded which). Every receptor here comes from a human donor with myelodysplastic syndrome.

J is TRBJ2-2 and V is TRBV9, with D hard to call. Germline V gene data show CDR1 as SGDLS and CDR2 as YYNGEE. The CDR3 is 14 residues long. Trimming removed 3 bases from V and 6 bases from J, with 12 bases in between. This CDR3 is CASSADRYPGELFF. The CDR3 DNA sequence: TGTGCCAGCAGCGCTGACCGATATCCCGGGGAGCTGTTTTTT.

The chain combines TRBV5-1 with TRBJ2-7; perhaps TRBD1 as D (6 bases). V lost 3 bases and J 2 bases, leaving 18 bases between the germline ends. The germline V gene encodes CDR1 SGHRS and CDR2 YFSETQ. The CDR3 is 16 amino acids. CDR3 nucleotide sequence: TGCGCCAGCAGCTCGCAAGGGGGACCTTTCGCCTACGAGCAGTACTTC. This translates into CASSSQGGPFAYEQYF.

The V gene is TRBV2, the J gene TRBJ2-5; D possibly corresponds to TRBD2 (5 bases). Trimming took 6 bases from V and 9 from J, leaving 11 bases between them. Germline assignment: CDR1 SNHLY and CDR2 FYNNEI. CDR3 length: 11 amino acids. The CDR3 bases are TGTGCCAGCAGCCTAGGCGGGTCCCAGTACTTC. Translation gives CASSLGGSQYF.

This chain links TRBV19 with TRBJ1-6; TRBD1 might be the D (6 bases). Trimming removed 7 bases at V and 5 bases at J, with 21 bases between. CDR1 is LNHDA and CDR2 is SQIVND in the germline V gene (reference sequence). The CDR3 runs 17 residues. The DNA for the CDR3 is TGTGCCAGTAACGAAGGGTGGGGGCTCGGAAATAATTCACCCCTCCACTTT. This codes for CASNEGWGLGNNSPLHF.

The rearrangement links TRBV7-2 to TRBJ1-1; 8 nucleotides line up with TRBD1. Germline CDR1 SGHTA, CDR2 FQGNSA. V shed 2 bases, J shed 12 bases, and the junction held 5 bases outside the gene matches. This CDR3 spans 12 amino acids. CDR3 amino acids: CASSLRTGSTFF. The CDR3 region has the DNA TGTGCCAGCAGCTTACGGACAGGGTCGACTTTCTTT.

V gene TRBV28 combines with J gene TRBJ1-2, with 12 bases identical to TRBD1. The CDR3 runs to 14 residues. V was pared by 5 bases and J by 8 bases, with 6 bases of the junction left unmatched. Germline V gives CDR1 MDHEN, CDR2 SYDVKM. The CDR3 reads CASSPGQGAWGYTF. Here the CDR3 DNA reads TGTGCCAGCAGTCCGGGACAGGGGGCATGGGGCTACACCTTC.

The rearrangement links TRBV6-5 to TRBJ1-5, with D hard to call. The germline V gene has CDR1 MNHEY and CDR2 SVGAGI. V shed 5 bases and J shed 5 bases, with 7 bases lying between them. The CDR3 is 12 residues long. CDR3 sequence: CASSTRDQPQHF. DNA of the CDR3: TGTGCCAGCAGTACGCGGGATCAGCCCCAGCATTTT.

This chain joins TRBV11-2 and TRBJ2-7, with TRBD2 matching over 10 bases. This CDR3 has 15 residues. Losses at the gene ends were 3 bases for V and 3 bases for J; bases not matched to a gene: 5. The germline V gene encodes CDR1 SGHAT and CDR2 FQNNGV. The CDR3 sequence: CASSFTSGVDYEQYF. DNA of the CDR3: TGTGCCAGCAGCTTTACTAGCGGGGTGGACTACGAGCAGTACTTC.

The chain carries TRBV4-3 and TRBJ2-2; no clear D. The CDR3 contains 14 residues. CDR1 is LGHNA, CDR2 YSLEER, per germline. V lost 3 bases to trimming and J lost 2 bases, with 7 bases between them. CDR3 loop: CASSHEGNTGELFF. Written as DNA, the CDR3 is TGCGCCAGCAGCCATGAAGGAAACACCGGGGAGCTGTTTTTT.

This rearrangement joins TRBV5-6 to TRBJ2-7; TRBD1 or TRBD2 may be the D gene (6 bases each). Between the trimmed V and J ends, which lost 4 bases and 4 bases, there was a span of 18 bases. The CDR3 is 15 residues long. Germline lookup yields CDR1 SGHDT and CDR2 YYEEEE. CDR3 sequence (DNA): TGTGCCAGCAGCCCGGGGGTACAGGGTATTTACGAGCAGTACTTC. This translates into CASSPGVQGIYEQYF.

This clone was picked up a small number of times. The J gene is TRBJ1-6, the V gene TRBV5-6, with a weak D call TRBD1 (5 bases). The CDR3 runs to 12 residues. Trimming stripped 4 bases from V and 9 bases from J, with 8 bases between. Germline CDR1 and CDR2: SGHDT and YYEEEE. The CDR3 DNA sequence: TGTGCCAGCAGCAGGGACGTTTCACCCCTCCACTTT. Its translation: CASSRDVSPLHF.

This chain joins TRBV4-1 and TRBJ2-5, with D possibly being TRBD1 or TRBD2 (5 bases each). Per the germline V gene, CDR1 is MGHRA and CDR2 is YSYEKL. The CDR3 loop spans 15 amino acids. The V and J ends lost 1 base and 4 bases respectively, with 13 bases between them. In nucleotides, the CDR3 is TGCGCCAGCAGCCAAGTCAGGTTCGGGGCAGAGACCCAGTACTTC. This sequence encodes CASSQVRFGAETQYF.

The chain links TRBV6-5 to TRBJ2-1, with D unresolved. The CDR3 has 12 residues. V lost 5 bases and J lost 9, with 11 bases in between. Germline V gene lookup returns CDR1 MNHEY and CDR2 SVGAGI. CDR3 residues: CASSPRPSEQFF. DNA of the CDR3: TGTGCCAGCAGTCCTAGACCTAGTGAGCAGTTCTTC.

A remark on this clone: Compared with germline, one end of the junction differs, possibly owing to a read error. This chain connects TRBV25-1 to TRBJ1-2; D gene ambiguous. Germline V lookup: CDR1 MGHDK, CDR2 SYGVNS. CDR3 length equals 14 residues. Here the CDR3 DNA reads TGTGCCAGCAGTGAATGGGCAGAAAACTCTGGCTACACCTTC. Protein: CASSEWAENSGYTF.

V usage is TRBV6-1 and J usage is TRBJ2-3; D perhaps matches TRBD2 (7 bases). The CDR3 totals 14 residues. The germline CDR1 and CDR2 sequences are MNHNS and SASEGT. V was pared by 8 bases and J by 1 base, with 13 bases between. The CDR3 is CASGGGDGTDTQYF. In DNA, the CDR3 is TGTGCCAGCGGGGGGGGCGATGGCACAGATACGCAGTATTTT.

The table lists this clone with a count of one. The chain joins TRBV2 to TRBJ1-1; no clear D gene. This CDR3 has 11 amino acids. Trimming left V 7 bases short and J 4 bases short, with 7 bases between. Germline lookup yields CDR1 SNHLY and CDR2 FYNNEI. CDR3 nucleotide sequence: TGTGCCAGCACAGGAGGCACTGAAGCTTTCTTT. Its protein is CASTGGTEAFF. The variable domain in full, completed from reference TRBV2 and TRBJ1-1, reads EPEVTQTPSHQVTQMGQEVILRCVPISNHLYFYWYRQILGQKVEFLVSFYNNEISEKSEIFDDQFSVERPDGSNFTLKIRSTKLEDSAMYFCASTGGTEAFFGQGTRLTVV.

The chain couples TRBV11-2 to TRBJ2-3, with D maybe TRBD2 (6 bases). V was cut by 1 base and J by 2 bases, with 16 bases left in between. The CDR3 contains 17 residues. Germline CDR1 reads SGHAT; CDR2 reads FQNNGV. The CDR3 sequence is CASSLVGRGGVTDTQYF. The CDR3, as DNA: TGTGCCAGCAGCTTAGTTGGTAGGGGCGGGGTCACAGATACGCAGTATTTT.

The gene calls are TRBV15 and TRBJ1-5; possible D gene TRBD1, 5 bases. The CDR3 is made up of 17 amino acids. Germline lookup yields CDR1 LNHNV and CDR2 YYDKDF (reference sequence). Trimming stripped 0 bases from V and 4 bases from J, with 16 bases between. For the CDR3, the DNA is TGTGCCACCAGCAGAGATTTTGGCGGGGACTCTAATCAGCCCCAGCATTTT. Translated, it gives CATSRDFGGDSNQPQHF.

This rearrangement joins TRBV7-2 to TRBJ2-5, with a weak D call TRBD1 (5 bases). Germline-derived CDR1 and CDR2 are SGHTA and FQGNSA. The CDR3 is 13 amino acids. Trimming left V 1 base short and J 10 bases short, with 13 bases between. In DNA, the CDR3 is TGTGCCAGCAGCTTAGATACAGGCAGGAACCAGTACTTC. It codes for CASSLDTGRNQYF.

The chain employs TRBV5-6 and TRBJ1-4, with D uncertain. Trimming removed 4 bases at V and 8 bases at J, with 24 bases between. The CDR3 has 17 amino acids. Looked up from germline, CDR1 is SGHDT and CDR2 is YYEEEE. CDR3 nucleotides: TGTGCCAGCAGCGAAAAGGAGGCGCGGTTTGCAGAGGAAAAACTGTTTTTT. Residues: CASSEKEARFAEEKLFF.

The rearrangement uses TRBV28 and TRBJ1-5, with D perhaps TRBD1 (6 bases). V lost 1 base and J 2 bases, leaving 18 bases between the germline ends. This CDR3 contains 18 residues. Germline V gene lookup returns CDR1 MDHEN and CDR2 SYDVKM. The CDR3 protein is CASSLLWGPWFGNQPQHF. For the CDR3, the DNA is TGTGCCAGCAGTTTATTATGGGGGCCCTGGTTCGGCAATCAGCCCCAGCATTTT.

The chain uses TRBV4-1 and TRBJ1-2, with 8 bases lining up with TRBD1. Unmatched junction bases numbered 8, after V lost 6 bases and J lost 8 bases. The CDR3 loop spans 13 amino acids. CDR1 is MGHRA, CDR2 YSYEKL, per germline. CDR3 sequence: CASRPTGVGGYTF. CDR3 DNA sequence: TGCGCCAGCAGACCGACAGGGGTGGGAGGCTACACCTTC.

The gene calls are TRBV5-6 and TRBJ2-7, with TRBD1 matching 10 bases. This CDR3 is built from 15 residues. V lost 4 bases, J lost 5 bases, and 9 bases stayed unmatched. The V gene's germline CDR1 is SGHDT and CDR2 YYEEEE. The CDR3 is CASSPRTGGLNEQYF. Here the CDR3 DNA reads TGTGCCAGCAGCCCGCGGACAGGGGGGCTGAACGAGCAGTACTTC. The variable domain in full, with the rest retrieved from reference TRBV5-6 and TRBJ2-7, is DAGVTQSPTHLIKTRGQQVTLRCSPKSGHDTVSWYQQALGQGPQFIFQYYEEEERQRGNFPDRFSGHQFPNYSSELNVNALLLGDSALYLCASSPRTGGLNEQYFGPGTRLTVT.

This rearrangement joins TRBV4-1 to TRBJ2-7, with D possibly TRBD1 on 6 matching bases. CDR1 and CDR2 from the germline V gene are MGHRA and YSYEKL. This CDR3 has 16 residues. V was cut by 0 bases and J by 5 bases, with 17 bases left in between. Here the CDR3 reads CASSQDWGRGINEQYF. CDR3 coding DNA: TGCGCCAGCAGCCAAGATTGGGGCAGGGGCATCAACGAGCAGTACTTC.

The chain is built from TRBV27 and TRBJ2-7, with no clear D. The CDR3 contains 13 residues. The V end was cut by 6 bases, the J end by 2 bases, with 11 bases between. The germline V gene encodes CDR1 MNHEY and CDR2 SMNVEV (reference sequence). The CDR3: CASSLERTYEQYF. The CDR3 bases are TGTGCCAGCAGCCTGGAGAGGACCTACGAGCAGTACTTC.

The gene calls are TRBV10-3 and TRBJ2-7; the match to TRBD2 covers 7 bases. Germline V gene lookup returns CDR1 ENHRY and CDR2 SYGVKD. This CDR3 is built from 15 residues. V was pared by 0 bases and J by 6 bases, with 8 bases of the junction left unmatched. The CDR3 DNA reads as TGTGCCATCAGTGAGTCTACTTGGGGGGGAGGCGAGCAGTACTTC. This gives the protein CAISESTWGGGEQYF.

V and J are TRBV28 and TRBJ2-7; TRBD1 might be the D (5 bases). Trimming stripped 9 bases from V and 0 bases from J, with 12 bases between. The CDR3 has 13 residues. Looked up from germline, CDR1 is MDHEN and CDR2 is SYDVKM. The chain's CDR3 is CASGQSGSYEQYF. In DNA form, the CDR3 reads TGTGCCAGTGGACAATCTGGCTCCTACGAGCAGTACTTC.